This entry lists 14 T cell receptor beta chains sequenced from one sample in a study of blood T cell repertoires in COVID-19. The assay was immunoSEQ multiplex PCR, and TCRdb's table has in-frame clones only and misses some. This sample has thousands of clones, with over 70% found just once. Sequencing input: peripheral blood. Receptor source: a human donor in a cohort sampled during active COVID-19.

The V call is TRBV7-9, the J call TRBJ2-1; D unclear. Trimming took 2 bases from V and 0 from J, leaving 20 bases between them. Looked up from germline, CDR1 is SEHNR and CDR2 is FQNEAQ (reference sequence). The CDR3 is 19 amino acids. The CDR3 protein is CASSLTLGRAYSSYNEQFF. CDR3 bases: TGTGCCAGCAGCTTAACGCTGGGCCGTGCCTACAGCTCCTACAATGAGCAGTTCTTC.

This clone appeared a few times. V gene TRBV28 combines with J gene TRBJ1-1; 8 bases are shared with TRBD1. V trimming: 5 bases; J trimming: 10 bases; junction bases outside the gene matches: 12. Germline V gene lookup returns CDR1 MDHEN and CDR2 SYDVKM. The CDR3 contains 14 residues. As DNA, the CDR3 is TGTGCCAGCAGTCCCTCCGGACAGGGAAGGAGAGCTTTCTTT. Protein product: CASSPSGQGRRAFF.

This clone is medium-sized by share. The chain employs TRBV18 and TRBJ2-6; maybe TRBD2 (5 bases). V lost 2 bases, J lost 5 bases, and 16 bases lay in between. Germline values: CDR1 KGHSH, CDR2 LQKENI. CDR3 length: 17 amino acids. DNA of the CDR3: TGTGCCAGCTCACCAGTCCCGGGGAAGCTTAGGGCCAACGTCCTGACTTTC. Translated: CASSPVPGKLRANVLTF.

The chain uses TRBV15 and TRBJ2-1; a weak D match, TRBD1 (6 bases). The CDR3 covers 13 residues. The germline V gene encodes CDR1 LNHNV and CDR2 YYDKDF (reference sequence). V was clipped by 5 bases and J by 9 bases, with 14 bases between them. CDR3: CATSFSGAGEQFF. The DNA for the CDR3 is TGTGCCACCAGCTTCTCAGGGGCCGGTGAGCAGTTCTTC.

The chain employs TRBV4-2 and TRBJ2-7; TRBD2 matches at 10 bases. Per germline, CDR1 LGHNA and CDR2 YNFKEQ. The V and J ends lost 3 bases and 1 base, in that order; junction bases with no gene match: 12. CDR3 length: 18 amino acids. The CDR3 DNA sequence: TGTGCCAGCAGCCACCCCAGAGCTCTAGCGGGAGCATCCTACGAGCAGTACTTC. Amino acids: CASSHPRALAGASYEQYF.

This chain uses TRBV6-5 with TRBJ1-6; maybe TRBD1 (5 bases). The CDR3 sequence is 14 residues long. Trimming took off 5 bases at V and 11 bases at J, with 16 bases between the two ends. The germline V gene encodes CDR1 MNHEY and CDR2 SVGAGI. The CDR3 is CASSPLGQRAPLHF. The DNA of the CDR3 is TGTGCCAGCAGTCCCCTGGGGCAGCGAGCACCCCTCCACTTT.

The J gene is TRBJ2-3, the V gene TRBV11-2, with a possible D match to TRBD2 (6 bases). Germline lookup yields CDR1 SGHAT and CDR2 FQNNGV. The CDR3 is 15 amino acids. Trimming left V 1 base short and J 4 bases short, with 12 bases between. The CDR3 region has the DNA TGTGCCAGCAGCTTAGGCCCCCGGAGGGCAGATACGCAGTATTTT. Translated: CASSLGPRRADTQYF.

The chain couples TRBV15 to TRBJ1-3, with TRBD1 matching 9 bases. The CDR3 has 17 amino acids. V trimming: 1 base; J trimming: 0 bases; junction bases outside the gene matches: 4. CDR1 and CDR2 (germline): LNHNV, YYDKDF (reference sequence). CDR3 loop: CATSRAGQGYSGNTIYF. The CDR3, as DNA: TGTGCCACCAGCAGAGCTGGACAGGGGTACTCTGGAAACACCATATATTTT.

This clone was counted a single time. This chain connects TRBV6-5 to TRBJ1-3; D is undetermined. The CDR3 is 14 amino acids. V was pared by 0 bases and J by 4 bases, with 7 bases between. Germline V gene lookup returns CDR1 MNHEY and CDR2 SVGAGI. CDR3 in amino acids: CASSYSRSGNTIYF. Here the CDR3 DNA reads TGTGCCAGCAGTTACTCGAGATCCGGAAACACCATATATTTT.

This sequence joins TRBV28 and TRBJ2-7; TRBD2 aligns across 11 bases. The CDR3 is 15 amino acids. Trimming took 1 base from V and 8 from J; bases not matched to a gene: 7. From germline, CDR1 is MDHEN and CDR2 SYDVKM. Here the CDR3 DNA reads TGTGCCAGCAGTTTATACACTAGCGGGAGAAGGCAGCAGTACTTC. Translation: CASSLYTSGRRQQYF.

The chain has TRBV6-5 and TRBJ1-5, with 8 bases matching TRBD1. Per the germline V gene, CDR1 is MNHEY and CDR2 is SVGAGI. There are 15 residues in the CDR3. Trimming took 6 bases from V and 0 from J; bases not matched to a gene: 4. The CDR3 sequence: CASRPTGDSNQPQHF. CDR3 DNA: TGTGCCAGCAGGCCGACAGGGGATAGCAATCAGCCCCAGCATTTT.

This chain links TRBV28 with TRBJ2-7; perhaps TRBD1 as D (6 bases). The CDR3 loop spans 13 amino acids. V was cut by 3 bases and J by 3 bases, with 9 bases left in between. In germline, CDR1 is MDHEN, CDR2 SYDVKM. CDR3 in DNA: TGTGCCAGCAGTTTGACAGGCCTCTACGAGCAGTACTTC. Protein: CASSLTGLYEQYF.

The V and J genes are TRBV27 and TRBJ2-7; TRBD1 agrees at 9 bases. Germline loops: CDR1 MNHEY, CDR2 SMNVEV (reference sequence). V dropped 4 bases and J dropped 2; count of bases not matched to a gene: 9. This CDR3 contains 16 residues. The CDR3 coding sequence is TGTGCCAGCAGTTCTCCTACCGGGACAGGGACCTACGAGCAGTACTTC. Residues: CASSSPTGTGTYEQYF.

The CDR3 region has the DNA TGTGCCAGTAGGGAGCGAGGGTCGGACGAGCAGTACTTC. Protein sequence: CASRERGSDEQYF. The chain uses TRBV19 and TRBJ2-7; weak D call: TRBD2 (5 bases). The ends were cut back, 6 bases at V and 5 bases at J, with 14 bases in the middle. This CDR3 contains 13 residues. Germline CDR1 LNHDA, CDR2 SQIVND (reference sequence).